This T cell receptor beta chain was captured in a study of cytomegalovirus exposure and HLA in healthy donors. V was pared by 5 bases and J by 6 bases, with 19 bases between. The CDR3 sequence is 16 residues long. Germline loops: CDR1 SGHTA, CDR2 FQGTGA. It was with 60 Vbeta and 13 Jbeta primers that the PCR ran. Libraries were prepared by immunoSEQ multiplex PCR; TCRdb keeps only in-frame clonotypes and omits some of them. The sample records about 130,000 clones, around 80% being singletons. Whole-study findings and limits: The number of N-insertions in an Asian-associated ancestry cluster was reportedly below the roughly 620-donor mean in a later analysis. Some V segments, including TRBV6-2 and TRBV6-3, were excluded as indistinguishable. Most of the TCR beta V segments (in an earlier analysis) were productive either about 87% or about 30% of the time.

This clone was counted between two and nine times. Its antigen is unknown. The sample consisted of PBMCs. The sequence came from a female donor in good health and CMV-seronegative. The chain couples TRBV7-3 to TRBJ2-2; TRBD1 is a possible D gene (6 bases). The CDR3 loop reads CASSTQGRRFAGELFF. In nucleotides, the CDR3 is TGTGCCAGCAGCACACAGGGCAGGAGGTTCGCCGGGGAGCTGTTTTTT.